This T cell receptor beta chain was sequenced during a study of T cells in Graves' hyperthyroidism and ophthalmopathy. The diagnostic basis comprised clinical symptoms, serum thyroxine and TRAb, thyroid ultrasound and orbital computed tomography. The CDR3 totals 17 residues. V was pared by 5 bases and J by 7 bases, with 15 bases of the junction left unmatched. The V gene's germline CDR1 is LGHDT and CDR2 YNNKEL (reference sequence). RNA transcripts yielded amplified TCR beta CDR3 regions. RT-PCR in the first round (using the HTBI primer set) targeted the TCR CDR3. TCRdb ran MiXCR on the multiplex PCR reads and lists one entry per CDR3 protein. The table includes 250,000 to 350,000 distinct CDR3 sequences, 22% detected once.

Input material: blood. The chain links TRBV3-1 to TRBJ2-7; TRBD1 aligns across 12 bases. The source is a young man with Graves' ophthalmopathy. The CDR3 region has the DNA TGTGCCAGCAGCTTGTATTTGGGGACAGGGGGCAGCGATGAGCAGTACTTC. Translated: CASSLYLGTGGSDEQYF.